The sequence of this T cell receptor (beta chain) was determined in a study of T cells in Graves' hyperthyroidism and ophthalmopathy. RNA transcripts gave rise to amplified TCR beta CDR3 regions. During a first-round RT-PCR of the TCR CDR3, the HTBI primer set was used. One entry per CDR3 protein results from TCRdb running MiXCR on the multiplex PCR reads. The sample lists hundreds of thousands of distinct CDR3 sequences; 38% were seen once. This clonotype was seen many times. The clonotype was recovered from a man between 18 and 29 years old with Graves' hyperthyroidism. The sample was blood.

Here the CDR3 reads CASSRGQTGNTIYF. The CDR3 DNA reads TGTGCCAGCAGCCGGGGACAGACTGGAAACACCATATATTTT. V usage is TRBV7-9 and J usage is TRBJ1-3, with 7 bases that match TRBD1. After removal of 5 bases from V and 2 bases from J, the junction contained 3 bases not matched to a gene. This CDR3 comprises 14 residues. The germline CDR1 and CDR2 sequences are SEHNR and FQNEAQ (reference sequence).